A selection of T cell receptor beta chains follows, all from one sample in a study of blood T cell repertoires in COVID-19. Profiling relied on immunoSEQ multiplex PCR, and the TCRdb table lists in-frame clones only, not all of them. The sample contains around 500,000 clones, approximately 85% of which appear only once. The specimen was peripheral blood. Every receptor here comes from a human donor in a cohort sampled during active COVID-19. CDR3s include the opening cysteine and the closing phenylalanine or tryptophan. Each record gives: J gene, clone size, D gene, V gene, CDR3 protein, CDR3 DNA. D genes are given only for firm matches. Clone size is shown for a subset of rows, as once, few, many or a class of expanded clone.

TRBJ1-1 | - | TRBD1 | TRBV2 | CASSPTGSNTEAFF | TGTGCCAGCAGCCCGACAGGGTCGAACACTGAAGCTTTCTTT
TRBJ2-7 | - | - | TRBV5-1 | CASSLDKQAAYEQYF | TGCGCCAGCAGCCTGGATAAACAGGCAGCCTACGAGCAGTACTTC
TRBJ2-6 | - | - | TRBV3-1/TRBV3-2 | CASSLPLSSGANVLTF | TGTGCCAGCAGCCTCCCGTTGAGCTCTGGGGCCAACGTCCTGACTTTC
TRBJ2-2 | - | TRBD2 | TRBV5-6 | CASSPGGVTGELFF | TGTGCCAGCAGCCCTGGGGGGGTGACCGGGGAGCTGTTTTTT
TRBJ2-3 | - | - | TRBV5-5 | CASSPRTDTQYF | TGTGCCAGCAGCCCCAGGACAGATACGCAGTATTTT
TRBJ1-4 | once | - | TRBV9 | CASSRDSSEKLFF | TGTGCCAGCAGCAGGGACTCTTCTGAAAAACTGTTTTTT
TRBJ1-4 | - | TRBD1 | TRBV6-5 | CASRPDRGHEKLFF | TGTGCCAGCAGACCCGACAGGGGGCACGAAAAACTGTTTTTT
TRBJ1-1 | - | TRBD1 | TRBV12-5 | CASGPTGLNTEAFF | TGTGCTAGTGGACCGACAGGGTTGAACACTGAAGCTTTCTTT
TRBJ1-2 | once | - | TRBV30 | CAWSSWRFGYTF | TGTGCCTGGAGTTCCTGGAGGTTTGGCTACACCTTC
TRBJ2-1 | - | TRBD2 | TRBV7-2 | CASSYFSGRARNEQFF | TGTGCCAGCAGCTACTTTAGCGGGAGGGCCCGGAATGAGCAGTTCTTC
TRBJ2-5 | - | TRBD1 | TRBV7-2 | CASSPDLGQGKETQYF | TGTGCCAGCAGCCCAGACCTGGGACAGGGGAAAGAGACCCAGTACTTC
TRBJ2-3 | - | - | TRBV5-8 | CASSPNRRDTQYF | TGTGCCAGCAGCCCCAATAGAAGAGATACGCAGTATTTT
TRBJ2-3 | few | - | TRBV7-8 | CAVAGHSTDTQYF | TGTGCCGTTGCGGGGCATAGCACAGATACGCAGTATTTT
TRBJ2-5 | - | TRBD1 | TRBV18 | CASSPGQGRSPYQETQYF | TGTGCCAGCTCACCAGGACAGGGGCGCAGCCCTTACCAAGAGACCCAGTACTTC
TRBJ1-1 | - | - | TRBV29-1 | CSVARESNTEAFF | TGCAGCGTTGCTCGGGAATCGAACACTGAAGCTTTCTTT
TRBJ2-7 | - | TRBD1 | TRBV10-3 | CAISEGTGIYEQYF | TGTGCCATCAGTGAGGGGACAGGGATCTACGAGCAGTACTTC
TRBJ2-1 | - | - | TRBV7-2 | CASSLGPTGGGYNEQFF | TGTGCCAGCAGCTTAGGCCCTACCGGGGGAGGATACAATGAGCAGTTCTTC
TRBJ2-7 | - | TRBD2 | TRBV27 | CASSLRASGEGHYEQYF | TGTGCCAGCAGTTTAAGGGCCTCGGGGGAGGGCCACTACGAGCAGTACTTC
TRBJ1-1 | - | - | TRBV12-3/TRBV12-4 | CASTLGGSGAFF | TGTGCCAGCACCCTGGGGGGGTCGGGGGCTTTCTTT
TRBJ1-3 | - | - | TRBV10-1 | CASSRDTESGNTIYF | TGCGCCAGCAGCCGGGACACGGAATCTGGAAACACCATATATTTT
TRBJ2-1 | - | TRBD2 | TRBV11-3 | CASSGRTSGSSYNEQFF | TGTGCCAGCAGCGGACGGACTAGCGGGAGCTCCTACAATGAGCAGTTCTTC
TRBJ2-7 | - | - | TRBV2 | CARKRQGTYEQYF | TGTGCCAGGAAGAGGCAGGGCACCTACGAGCAGTACTTC
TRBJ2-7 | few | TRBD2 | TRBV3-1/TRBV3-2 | CASSQETGGRGEEQYF | TGTGCCAGCAGCCAAGAAACTGGCGGGAGGGGGGAAGAGCAGTACTTC
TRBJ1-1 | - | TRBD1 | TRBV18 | CASSPLTGQNTEAFF | TGTGCCAGCTCACCGCTGACAGGGCAGAACACTGAAGCTTTCTTT
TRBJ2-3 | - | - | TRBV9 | CATSFGAGDTQYF | TGTGCCACCTCGTTTGGGGCAGGAGATACGCAGTATTTT
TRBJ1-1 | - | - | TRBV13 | CASSLVRHGENTEAFF | TGTGCCAGCAGCTTAGTGAGGCACGGGGAAAACACTGAAGCTTTCTTT
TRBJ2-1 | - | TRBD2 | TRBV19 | CASSISVASGSRGEQFF | TGTGCCAGTAGTATATCCGTGGCTAGCGGGAGTCGGGGTGAGCAGTTCTTC
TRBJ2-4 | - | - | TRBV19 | CGSGSKNIQYF | TGTGGGTCGGGATCAAAAAACATTCAGTACTTC
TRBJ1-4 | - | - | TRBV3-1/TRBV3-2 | CASSQFPDRGKLFF | TGTGCCAGCAGCCAATTCCCAGATCGGGGAAAACTGTTTTTT
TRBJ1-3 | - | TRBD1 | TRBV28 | CATLQGANGNTIYF | TGTGCCACTTTACAGGGGGCGAATGGAAACACCATATATTTT
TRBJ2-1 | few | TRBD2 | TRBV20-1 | CSASSSTSGLLIVYNEQFF | TGCAGTGCTAGTTCATCGACTAGCGGATTACTTATCGTCTACAATGAGCAGTTCTTC
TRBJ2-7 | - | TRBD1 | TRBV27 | CASGEGQIYEQYF | TGTGCCAGCGGAGAGGGACAGATCTACGAGCAGTACTTC
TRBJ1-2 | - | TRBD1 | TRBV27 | CASSSIGTGPSNYGYTF | TGTGCCAGCAGTTCGATAGGGACAGGGCCATCTAACTATGGCTACACCTTC
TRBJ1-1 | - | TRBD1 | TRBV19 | CASNSPGQVNTEAFF | TGTGCCAGTAATAGCCCGGGACAGGTAAACACTGAAGCTTTCTTT
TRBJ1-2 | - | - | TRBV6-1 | CASRMEAANYGYTF | TGTGCCAGCAGGATGGAAGCGGCTAACTATGGCTACACCTTC
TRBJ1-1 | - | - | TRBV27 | CASSPFWGGNTEAFF | TGTGCCAGCAGTCCCTTCTGGGGGGGGAACACTGAAGCTTTCTTT
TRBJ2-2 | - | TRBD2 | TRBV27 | CASSLPTSGTGELFF | TGTGCCAGCAGTTTACCGACTAGCGGGACCGGGGAGCTGTTTTTT
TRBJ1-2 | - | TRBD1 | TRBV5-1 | CASSPGQGQTNYGYTF | TGCGCCAGCAGCCCAGGACAGGGACAAACTAACTATGGCTACACCTTC
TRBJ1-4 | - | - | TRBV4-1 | CASSPGVNEKLFF | TGCGCCAGCAGCCCAGGTGTGAATGAAAAACTGTTTTTT
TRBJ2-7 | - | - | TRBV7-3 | CASSLGNNPYEQYF | TGTGCCAGCAGCTTAGGTAACAATCCCTACGAGCAGTACTTC
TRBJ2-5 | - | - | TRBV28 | CASSNVLGHRLQETQYF | TGTGCCAGCAGTAACGTGTTAGGACACCGACTCCAAGAGACCCAGTACTTC
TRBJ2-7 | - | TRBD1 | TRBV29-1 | CSAGGTGFFGQYF | TGCAGCGCCGGTGGGACAGGGTTTTTTGGGCAGTACTTC
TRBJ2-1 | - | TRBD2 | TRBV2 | CASSELGLAAYEQFF | TGTGCCAGCAGTGAATTGGGACTAGCGGCCTATGAGCAGTTCTTC
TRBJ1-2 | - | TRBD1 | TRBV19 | CASSSWTGGNYGYTF | TGTGCCAGTAGTTCCTGGACAGGGGGGAACTATGGCTACACCTTC
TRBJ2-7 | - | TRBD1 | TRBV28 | CASSLPGTGASEQYF | TGTGCCAGCAGCTTACCCGGGACAGGGGCCTCCGAGCAGTACTTC
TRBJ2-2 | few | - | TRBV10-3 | CAISESQGGHYTGELFF | TGTGCCATCAGTGAGTCTCAGGGGGGCCATTACACCGGGGAGCTGTTTTTT
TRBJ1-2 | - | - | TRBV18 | CASSPSGDYGYTF | TGTGCCAGCTCACCCTCAGGGGACTATGGCTACACCTTC
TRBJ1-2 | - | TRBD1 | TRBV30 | CAWSTGQARGYTF | TGTGCCTGGAGCACTGGACAGGCTCGAGGCTACACCTTC
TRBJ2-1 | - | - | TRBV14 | CASSAWNGVYNEQFF | TGTGCCAGCAGCGCCTGGAACGGGGTGTACAATGAGCAGTTCTTC
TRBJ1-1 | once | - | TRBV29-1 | CSVESVAGYSQGTEAFF | TGCAGCGTTGAATCCGTGGCGGGGTACAGCCAGGGCACTGAAGCTTTCTTT
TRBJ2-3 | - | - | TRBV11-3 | CASSPYSTDTQYF | TGTGCCAGCAGCCCCTATAGCACAGATACGCAGTATTTT